What follows is one T cell receptor beta chain and its context. Germline CDR1 reads MNHEY; CDR2 reads SVGAGI. The CDR3 is 14 amino acids. Trimming took 10 bases from V and 7 from J; bases not matched to a gene: 13. This record comes from a study of blood T cell repertoires in COVID-19. On the study more broadly: The study drew acute and convalescent COVID-19 samples from the United States, Italy and Spain.

The authors' processing: Quantification of nucleated cells was approximated via reference gene primer amplification. Measured with immunoSEQ multiplex PCR; TCRdb has only the in-frame clones, and not every one. V and J calls and clone size come straight from that table; D and trimming were deduced from the DNA. The sample includes about 240,000 clones, about 82% of them seen just once. The clonotype was recovered from an older woman with active or convalescent COVID-19. The chain recombines TRBV6-5 with TRBJ2-1; 7 bases fit TRBD2. The specimen sequenced was peripheral blood. This CDR3 is CATSRGTSRNEQFF. The CDR3 coding sequence is TGTGCCACCTCGCGGGGGACCAGTAGAAATGAGCAGTTCTTC.